This is a list of T cell receptor beta chains from one sample in a study of T cell repertoires in cytomegalovirus infection. TCRdb ran MiXCR on the reads and lists one entry per CDR3 protein. Among fewer than 400,000 distinct CDR3 sequences listed, 15% to 20% were seen once. The sample was PBMCs. These receptors all come from a human donor in good health (CMV status not recorded). Some clones in this sample may be carry-over from other donors' samples. CDR3s include the opening cysteine and the closing phenylalanine or tryptophan. A D gene is named only where the DNA matches it firmly. Rows may omit the clone size; those that give it use once, few, many or a size class.

CDR3aa,CDR3nt,v_gene,d_gene,abundance,j_gene
CASSRLGSGSSWNEQFF,TGTGCCAGCAGCCGTTTGGGTAGCGGGAGTTCATGGAATGAGCAGTTCTTC,TRBV2,TRBD2,few,TRBJ2-1
CASSYDANQPQHF,TGTGCCAGCAGTTACGACGCTAATCAGCCCCAGCATTTT,TRBV6-5,NA,NA,TRBJ1-5
CASSSPAQDYEQYF,TGTGCCAGCAGCTCCCCCGCCCAGGATTACGAGCAGTACTTC,TRBV11-2,NA,many,TRBJ2-7
CSAADFDTQYF,TGCAGTGCTGCGGACTTCGATACGCAGTATTTT,TRBV20-1,NA,NA,TRBJ2-3
CASRTGGEKLFF,TGTGCCAGCCGCACGGGGGGTGAAAAACTGTTTTTT,TRBV7-9,NA,many,TRBJ1-4
CASSQVPRGPGNTIYF,TGCGCCAGCAGCCAAGTACCGCGAGGACCTGGAAACACCATATATTTT,TRBV4-1,NA,few,TRBJ1-3
CASSLKGTDNNEQFF,TGTGCCAGTAGTCTCAAGGGGACCGATAACAATGAGCAGTTCTTC,TRBV19,NA,few,TRBJ2-1
CASEGSSGNTIYF,TGTGCCAGCGAGGGGTCGTCTGGAAACACCATATATTTT,TRBV11-3,NA,few,TRBJ1-3
CATSRAGGSYEQYF,TGTGCCACCAGCAGGGCGGGGGGGTCCTACGAGCAGTACTTC,TRBV15,TRBD2,NA,TRBJ2-7
CASSLGGSNQQFF,TGTGCCAGCAGCTTAGGGGGGTCAAATCAGCAGTTCTTC,TRBV7-6,NA,NA,TRBJ2-1
CAISRGNEQFF,TGTGCCATCTCGAGGGGGAATGAGCAGTTCTTC,TRBV10-3,NA,few,TRBJ2-1
CASSFSASTDTQYF,TGTGCCAGCAGCTTTTCAGCGAGCACAGATACGCAGTATTTT,TRBV7-9,NA,NA,TRBJ2-3
CASSVLQGVGTSTGYTF,TGTGCCAGCAGTGTCTTACAGGGCGTTGGAACTAGTACTGGCTACACCTTC,TRBV27,NA,NA,TRBJ1-2
CSARGRVGDEKLFF,TGCAGTGCTAGAGGGCGGGTTGGGGATGAAAAACTGTTTTTT,TRBV20-1,NA,few,TRBJ1-4
CASSRQTDTQYF,TGTGCCAGCAGCAGACAGACAGATACGCAGTATTTT,TRBV7-2,NA,many,TRBJ2-3
CSAAPGTSGIGYF,TGCAGTGCTGCCCCCGGGACTAGCGGGATTGGGTACTTC,TRBV20-1,TRBD2,NA,TRBJ2-7
CASSSTGGGYTF,TGTGCCAGCAGTTCCACAGGGGGAGGCTACACCTTC,TRBV12-3/TRBV12-4,TRBD1,NA,TRBJ1-2
CASSLFLSGSNNEQFF,TGTGCCAGCAGCTTATTTCTTAGCGGGAGCAACAATGAGCAGTTCTTC,TRBV7-2,TRBD2,NA,TRBJ2-1
CASSFGGSDTEAFF,TGTGCCAGCAGCTTTGGGGGGTCGGACACTGAAGCTTTCTTT,TRBV7-9,NA,NA,TRBJ1-1
CASNPRLGGAETQYF,TGTGCCAGCAACCCCCGCCTCGGTGGGGCAGAGACCCAGTACTTC,TRBV12-3/TRBV12-4,NA,many,TRBJ2-5
CASRQLAGDTSTDTQYF,TGTGCCAGCAGACAATTAGCGGGGGATACTAGCACAGATACGCAGTATTTT,TRBV7-9,TRBD2,many,TRBJ2-3
CASSEWGGEQYF,TGTGCCAGCAGCGAGTGGGGGGGCGAGCAGTACTTC,TRBV7-2,TRBD2,many,TRBJ2-7
CAITPGGLVYGYTF,TGTGCCATCACCCCAGGGGGCCTTGTCTATGGCTACACCTTC,TRBV10-3,TRBD1,few,TRBJ1-2
CASSFPGGELFF,TGTGCCAGCAGCTTCCCTGGCGGGGAGCTGTTTTTT,TRBV7-9,NA,NA,TRBJ2-2
CASSPRTGGEETQYF,TGTGCCAGCAGCCCCAGGACAGGGGGCGAAGAGACCCAGTACTTC,TRBV7-8,TRBD1,many,TRBJ2-5
CASSFFLAGPQETQYF,TGTGCCAGCAGCTTTTTTCTAGCGGGCCCACAAGAGACCCAGTACTTC,TRBV7-2,TRBD2,many,TRBJ2-5
CASRQTYTGELFF,TGTGCCAGCAGACAAACTTACACCGGGGAGCTGTTTTTT,TRBV11-3,NA,NA,TRBJ2-2
CASSLFPQDQPQHF,TGTGCCAGCAGTTTATTTCCTCAGGATCAGCCCCAGCATTTT,TRBV27,NA,NA,TRBJ1-5
CASSGPPFYEQFF,TGTGCCAGCAGCGGTCCCCCCTTCTATGAGCAGTTCTTC,TRBV7-9,NA,many,TRBJ2-1
CASSLLGRADTQYF,TGTGCCAGCAGTTTACTGGGAAGGGCAGATACGCAGTATTTT,TRBV27,NA,few,TRBJ2-3
CSASFVGQGDAYEQYF,TGCAGTGCTAGTTTTGTCGGACAGGGGGACGCCTACGAGCAGTACTTC,TRBV20-1,TRBD1,NA,TRBJ2-7
CASSQARLAGYNEQFF,TGCGCCAGCAGCCAAGCCCGACTAGCGGGCTACAATGAGCAGTTCTTC,TRBV4-3,TRBD2,NA,TRBJ2-1
CASVKPGGTNEQFF,TGCGCCAGCGTTAAGCCGGGAGGAACCAATGAGCAGTTCTTC,TRBV10-2,TRBD2,many,TRBJ2-1
CASSLHGQVDNEQFF,TGTGCCAGCAGCTTACACGGACAGGTAGACAATGAGCAGTTCTTC,TRBV7-9,TRBD1,few,TRBJ2-1
CASSELDLNEQFF,TGTGCCAGCAGCGAACTAGATTTAAATGAGCAGTTCTTC,TRBV7-9,NA,few,TRBJ2-1
CASSLMSGRIGDTQYF,TGTGCCAGCAGCTTAATGAGCGGGAGGATTGGAGATACGCAGTATTTT,TRBV5-4,TRBD2,few,TRBJ2-3
CASSLHLDTSAFF,TGTGCCAGCAGCCTTCATCTGGACACCTCCGCTTTCTTT,TRBV7-2,NA,many,TRBJ1-1
CASSLRQGNTIYF,TGTGCCAGCAGCTTACGACAGGGAAACACCATATATTTT,TRBV7-2,NA,many,TRBJ1-3
CASSRGVGWSHNEQFF,TGTGCCAGCAGTCGGGGGGTGGGCTGGTCCCACAATGAGCAGTTCTTC,TRBV28,TRBD2,NA,TRBJ2-1
CASSLGRSGANVLTF,TGTGCCAGCAGTTTGGGTCGCTCTGGGGCCAACGTCCTGACTTTC,TRBV12-3/TRBV12-4,NA,many,TRBJ2-6
CSASGLVRPDTQYF,TGCAGTGCTTCCGGACTAGTCAGGCCAGATACGCAGTATTTT,TRBV20-1,TRBD2,few,TRBJ2-3
CASSVGTSGSDEQYF,TGTGCCAGCAGCGTTGGGACTAGCGGGAGCGACGAGCAGTACTTC,TRBV7-9,TRBD2,many,TRBJ2-7
CASSFGTLAHEQYF,TGTGCCAGCAGTTTCGGGACTCTAGCCCACGAGCAGTACTTC,TRBV6-1,NA,few,TRBJ2-7
CATKRLAGLETQYF,TGTGCCACGAAACGACTAGCGGGGTTGGAGACCCAGTACTTC,TRBV10-3,TRBD2,NA,TRBJ2-5
CASTGKTEAFF,TGTGCCAGCACAGGAAAGACTGAAGCTTTCTTT,TRBV27,NA,NA,TRBJ1-1
CASSQDYPTAGGYTDTQYF,TGTGCCAGCAGCCAAGATTATCCTACAGCGGGAGGGTACACAGATACGCAGTATTTT,TRBV3-1,TRBD2,few,TRBJ2-3
CASSFRPGGDTEAFF,TGTGCCAGCAGTTTTAGGCCAGGGGGGGACACTGAAGCTTTCTTT,TRBV28,TRBD1,NA,TRBJ1-1
CASSSLFNEAFF,TGTGCCAGCAGTTCCCTCTTCAATGAAGCTTTCTTT,TRBV2,NA,NA,TRBJ1-1
CSAPASGRPETQYF,TGCAGTGCTCCGGCTAGCGGGAGGCCAGAGACCCAGTACTTC,TRBV20-1,TRBD2,few,TRBJ2-5